These 18 T cell receptor beta chains were all obtained from the same sample, sequenced in a study of T-cell reconstitution after alpha-beta-depleted transplantation in children. Preparing the TCRbeta library involved the use of unique molecular identifiers. TCRdb re-called the PCR reads with MiXCR, one entry per CDR3 protein. The sample lists a few hundred thousand distinct CDR3 sequences; over 10% were seen once. Here the sequenced sample was PBMCs, mostly from graft donor cells, taken 360 days after TCRalphabeta/CD19-depleted stem cell transplant. These receptors came from a male patient between 10 and 17 years old who had a stem cell transplant for acute myeloid leukemia, so the T cells may come from the graft donor.

This clonotype was observed a handful of times. V is TRBV4-3 and J is TRBJ2-5; 8 bases line up with TRBD2. The CDR3 has 16 amino acids. V lost 2 bases and J lost 0; bases outside the gene matches: 5. Germline-derived CDR1 and CDR2 are LGHNA and YSLEER. The chain's CDR3 is CASSQNSGINQETQYF. CDR3 in DNA: TGCGCCAGCAGCCAAAATAGCGGGATCAACCAAGAGACCCAGTACTTC.

This clonotype was detected only a few times. The chain is built from TRBV11-3 and TRBJ2-1; a possible D gene is TRBD2 (5 bases). The CDR3 is 14 residues long. The V gene's germline CDR1 is SGHNT and CDR2 YENEEA. V dropped 5 bases and J dropped 7 bases, with 15 bases sitting between them. CDR3 coding DNA: TGTGCCAGCAGCGAAAGTCGGGGTCGGAATGAGCAGTTCTTC. Residues: CASSESRGRNEQFF.

This clonotype was counted a single time. The V gene is TRBV12-3 or TRBV12-4, the J gene TRBJ1-6; TRBD1 matches 8 bases. V lost 2 bases, J lost 10 bases, and 7 bases stayed unmatched. The CDR3 sequence is 15 residues long. The CDR3 region has the DNA TGTGCCAGCAGTTTATTCGGGGCAGGGGGCTCACCCCTCCACTTT. Residues: CASSLFGAGGSPLHF.

This rearrangement joins TRBV7-2 to TRBJ2-7; maybe TRBD2 (6 bases). The CDR3 extends over 13 amino acids. Germline values: CDR1 SGHTA, CDR2 FQGNSA. Trimming took 7 bases from V and 4 from J, leaving 14 bases between them. The CDR3, as DNA: TGTGCCAGCACCATCAGGGAGGATTACGAGCAGTACTTC. Protein sequence: CASTIREDYEQYF.

The table lists this clonotype with many counts. One end of the junction does not line up with germline, which may come from a read error. The chain recombines TRBV29-1 with TRBJ2-1, with TRBD2 matching 7 bases. Germline values: CDR1 SQVTM, CDR2 ANQGSEA. The CDR3 consists of 8 residues. The CDR3 loop is CSVGGGLF. The DNA for the CDR3 is TGCAGCGTTGGGGGAGGGCTCTTC.

There are many counts of this clonotype. The gene calls are TRBV29-1 and TRBJ2-1; 8 bases agree with TRBD1. The germline CDR1 and CDR2 sequences are SQVTM and ANQGSEA. This CDR3 contains 16 residues. The junction had 12 bases not matched to a gene; V was cut back by 8 bases and J by 0 bases. CDR3 region: CSIGQGSVGSYNEQFF. CDR3 nucleotides: TGCAGCATCGGACAGGGATCGGTAGGCTCCTACAATGAGCAGTTCTTC.

In its sample, this clonotype was seen a few times. The V gene is TRBV6-2 or TRBV6-3, the J gene TRBJ2-2; D uncertain. CDR3 length: 14 amino acids. V lost 3 bases, J lost 10 bases, and 15 bases lay in between. Germline-derived CDR1 and CDR2 are MNHEY and SVGEGT. The chain's CDR3 is CASSYGQLQEELFF. The CDR3 coding sequence is TGTGCCAGCAGTTATGGGCAGCTCCAAGAGGAGCTGTTTTTT.

This clonotype was counted at least ten times. CDR3 bases: TGTGCCAGCACCCCTTCAGCGGCCACCAACGAGCAGTACTTC. As protein: CASTPSAATNEQYF. The chain couples TRBV6-2 or TRBV6-3 to TRBJ2-7, with D possibly being TRBD2 (5 bases). Trimming shortened V by 7 bases and J by 5 bases, and 18 bases separated the two germline ends. The CDR3 extends over 14 amino acids. The germline CDR1 and CDR2 sequences are MNHEY and SVGEGT.

The V call is TRBV27, the J call TRBJ1-4, with TRBD1 matching 7 bases. Germline trimming cut 6 bases from V and 8 bases from J; bases unmatched to any gene: 18. Germline V lookup: CDR1 MNHEY, CDR2 SMNVEV (reference sequence). The CDR3 consists of 17 residues. CDR3 coding DNA: TGTGCCAGCAGGCGACAGACAGGGCCCGGATTGGGCGAAAAACTGTTTTTT. This encodes CASRRQTGPGLGEKLFF.

This clonotype has only a few counts. The chain is built from TRBV24-1 and TRBJ1-1; 7 nucleotides align to TRBD1. Trimming at V came to 5 bases and at J to 10 bases, leaving 6 bases not matched to a gene. This CDR3 spans 12 amino acids. CDR1 and CDR2 from the germline V gene are KGHDR and SFDVKD. The CDR3 here is CATSATTGRAFF. The CDR3 DNA reads as TGTGCCACCAGTGCCACGACAGGGAGAGCTTTCTTT.

This clonotype was found many times. This sequence joins TRBV18 and TRBJ2-7; D gene uncertain. The ends were cut back, 2 bases at V and 5 bases at J, with 7 bases in the middle. CDR1 is KGHSH, CDR2 LQKENI, per germline. CDR3 length: 12 amino acids. The CDR3 region has the DNA TGTGCCAGCTCACCAGGGTCTGACGAGCAGTACTTC. Protein: CASSPGSDEQYF. Supplemented by reference TRBV18 and TRBJ2-7, the full variable domain reads NAGVMQNPRHLVRRRGQEARLRCSPMKGHSHVYWYRQLPEEGLKFMVYLQKENIIDESGMPKERFSAEFPKEGPSILRIQQVVRGDSAAYFCASSPGSDEQYFGPGTRLTVT.

Turning to this clonotype: A read error may explain this, as a much larger clone is one base away. The J gene is TRBJ2-7, the V gene TRBV12-3 or TRBV12-4; 8 nucleotides match TRBD1. With 6 bases clipped from V and 2 bases from J, the junction kept 9 bases outside the gene matches. This CDR3 contains 15 residues. The CDR3 nucleotides are TGTGCCAGCAGCCCTTCGGACAGGGAAACCTACGAGCAGTACTTC. It codes for CASSPSDRETYEQYF.

The genes are TRBV7-3 and TRBJ2-2; TRBD2 agrees at 9 bases. The trim removed 1 base at V and 1 base at J, leaving 4 bases unmatched. The germline CDR1 and CDR2 sequences are SGHTA and FQGTGA. CDR3 length: 17 residues. The CDR3 DNA is TGTGCCAGCAGCTTAATCTCTAGCGGGATGAACACCGGGGAGCTGTTTTTT. This translates into CASSLISSGMNTGELFF.

This chain links TRBV2 with TRBJ2-2; D remains unclear. The CDR3 sequence is 18 residues long. Germline V lookup: CDR1 SNHLY, CDR2 FYNNEI. Trimming shortened V by 3 bases and J by 5 bases, and 22 bases separated the two germline ends. CDR3 residues: CASSDYPIDLLGTGELFF. The CDR3 DNA is TGTGCCAGCAGTGACTATCCCATTGATTTGTTGGGGACCGGGGAGCTGTTTTTT.

This clonotype was recorded at least ten times. This chain links TRBV29-1 with TRBJ1-1, with D maybe TRBD1 (5 bases). The V gene lost 1 base and the J gene lost 6 bases, with 15 bases spanning the gap. The CDR3 is 14 amino acids. Germline V gene data show CDR1 as SQVTM and CDR2 as ANQGSEA. The CDR3 nucleotides are TGCAGCGTTGAAGCGCCCCCCGGGGGTTCTGAAGCTTTCTTT. Protein product: CSVEAPPGGSEAFF.

The CDR3 reads CASSPRQGYTEAFF. The CDR3, as DNA: TGTGCCAGCAGCCCCCGACAGGGTTACACTGAAGCTTTCTTT. V usage is TRBV14 and J usage is TRBJ1-1; TRBD1 aligns across 7 bases. The germline CDR1 and CDR2 sequences are SGHDN and FVKESK. V dropped 4 bases and J dropped 3; count of bases not matched to a gene: 5. The CDR3 loop spans 14 amino acids.

In its sample, this clonotype was seen a few times. The V call is TRBV24-1, the J call TRBJ1-6; 10 nucleotides align to TRBD1. This CDR3 contains 16 residues. With V trimmed by 5 bases and J by 6 bases, 6 bases remained unmatched. Germline CDR1 reads KGHDR; CDR2 reads SFDVKD. CDR3 in DNA: TGTGCCACCAGTGGACAGGGGGCACCAGTTAATTCACCCCTCCACTTT. This codes for CATSGQGAPVNSPLHF.

Comments on this clonotype: Compared with germline, one end of the junction differs, possibly owing to a read error. The chain links TRBV7-7 to TRBJ2-5; the D call may be TRBD1 or TRBD2 (5 bases each). CDR3 length: 13 residues. Germline V lookup: CDR1 SSHAT, CDR2 FNYEAQ (reference sequence). The CDR3 DNA follows: TGTGCTAGCAGCCCTCTGGGACCGGAGACCCAGTACTTC. This encodes CASSPLGPETQYF.